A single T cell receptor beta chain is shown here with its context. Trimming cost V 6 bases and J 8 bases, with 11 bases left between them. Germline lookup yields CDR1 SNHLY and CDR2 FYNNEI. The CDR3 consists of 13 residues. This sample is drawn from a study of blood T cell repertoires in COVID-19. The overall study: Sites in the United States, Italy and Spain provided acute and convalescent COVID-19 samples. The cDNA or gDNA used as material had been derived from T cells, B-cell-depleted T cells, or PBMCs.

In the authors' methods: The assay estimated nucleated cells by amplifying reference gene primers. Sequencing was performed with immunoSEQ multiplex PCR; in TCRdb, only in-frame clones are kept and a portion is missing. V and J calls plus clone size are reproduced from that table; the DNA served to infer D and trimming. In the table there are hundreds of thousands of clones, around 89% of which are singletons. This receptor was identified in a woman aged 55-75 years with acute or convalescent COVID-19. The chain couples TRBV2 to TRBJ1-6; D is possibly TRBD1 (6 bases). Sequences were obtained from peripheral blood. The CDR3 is CASRGEGDSPLHF. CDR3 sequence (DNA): TGTGCCAGCAGGGGTGAGGGGGATTCACCCCTCCACTTT. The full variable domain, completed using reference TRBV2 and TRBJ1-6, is EPEVTQTPSHQVTQMGQEVILRCVPISNHLYFYWYRQILGQKVEFLVSFYNNEISEKSEIFDDQFSVERPDGSNFTLKIRSTKLEDSAMYFCASRGEGDSPLHFGNGTRLTVT.